This T cell receptor beta chain comes out of a study of siplizumab effects on memory and regulatory T cells. V was cut by 5 bases and J by 2 bases, with 9 bases left in between. This CDR3 region has 13 residues. Germline CDR1 reads LNHDA; CDR2 reads SQIVND (reference sequence). Profiled with immunoSEQ multiplex PCR; TCRdb holds only in-frame clones, not every one. The data show some 100,000 clones, approximately 91% seen once. The receptor was isolated from a human donor in good health. Some clones in this sample may be carry-over from other donors' samples. The specimen sequenced was CD4+ T cells sorted from blood. This rearrangement joins TRBV19 to TRBJ1-2; unclear D gene. The CDR3 loop is CASSLQLNYGYTF. The DNA for the CDR3 is TGTGCCAGTAGTTTACAGTTAAACTATGGCTACACCTTC.